The 18 T cell receptor beta chains below were found in one sample sequenced in a study of blood T cell repertoires in COVID-19. Repertoires were generated with immunoSEQ multiplex PCR, while TCRdb's copy carries only in-frame clones and drops some. Of about 150,000 clones in the sample, about 80% were seen once. The sample consisted of peripheral blood. The receptor source for this set is a woman in her sixties with COVID-19, enrolled during active disease.

The sample holds one count of this clone. The chain has TRBV5-6 and TRBJ1-1; tentative D call: TRBD1 (5 bases). The CDR3 sequence is 14 residues long. Germline CDR1 is SGHDT and CDR2 is YYEEEE. Trimming shortened V by 1 base and J by 3 bases, and 10 bases separated the two germline ends. The CDR3, as DNA: TGTGCCAGCAGCTTGATTCGGGGGGACACTGAAGCTTTCTTT. Translated, it gives CASSLIRGDTEAFF.

The gene calls are TRBV11-2 and TRBJ1-1; 8 bases are shared with TRBD1. The CDR3 length is 15 residues. The V gene end was trimmed by 1 base and the J gene end by 9 bases; junction bases not matched to a gene: 10. The germline V gene has CDR1 SGHAT and CDR2 FQNNGV. CDR3: CASSLGGAGGGKAFF. The CDR3 DNA sequence: TGTGCCAGCAGCTTAGGTGGGGCAGGGGGCGGAAAAGCTTTCTTT.

The V gene is TRBV7-9, the J gene TRBJ1-2, with D perhaps TRBD1 (5 bases). CDR1 and CDR2 (germline): SEHNR, FQNEAQ (reference sequence). There are 12 residues in the CDR3. V was clipped by 6 bases and J by 4 bases, with 9 bases between them. The CDR3 bases are TGTGCCAGCAGAGGGGTGGGCTATGGCTACACCTTC. Amino acid sequence: CASRGVGYGYTF.

CDR3 region: CASRSSSRSDEQFF. CDR3 nucleotides: TGTGCCAGCAGATCGAGCTCCCGGTCGGATGAGCAGTTCTTC. The rearrangement uses TRBV6-5 and TRBJ2-1; D remains ambiguous. In germline, CDR1 is MNHEY, CDR2 SVGAGI. This CDR3 has 14 amino acids. Trimming took off 6 bases at V and 8 bases at J, with 17 bases between the two ends.

This clone was seen just once. The rearrangement joins TRBV7-3 to TRBJ2-1; 8 positions match TRBD1. CDR1 is SGHTA, CDR2 FQGTGA, per germline. The J segment lost 10 bases and the V segment lost 5 bases, leaving 10 bases of the junction unmatched. This CDR3 has 14 residues. CDR3 amino acids: CASSLDRVEGEQFF. The CDR3 DNA reads TGTGCCAGCAGCCTGGACAGGGTGGAAGGCGAGCAGTTCTTC.

This clone was counted a few times. The chain is built from TRBV15 and TRBJ1-2; D possibly corresponds to TRBD1 (5 bases). CDR1 is LNHNV, CDR2 YYDKDF, per germline (reference sequence). Trimming cost V 1 base and J 4 bases, with 16 bases left between them. The CDR3 loop spans 16 amino acids. The CDR3 coding sequence is TGTGCCACCAGCAGAGCAGGGATAAACTCGGGCTATGGCTACACCTTC. Residues: CATSRAGINSGYGYTF.

The chain carries TRBV6-5 and TRBJ2-3; no clear D gene. V lost 8 bases and J lost 2, with 14 bases in between. The CDR3 covers 14 residues. CDR1 and CDR2 from the germline V gene are MNHEY and SVGAGI. As DNA, the CDR3 is TGTGCCAGCCCCGAAAACCAGAACACAGATACGCAGTATTTT. It specifies CASPENQNTDTQYF.

This clone was observed a few times. The chain carries TRBV9 and TRBJ1-1; D is undetermined. Germline V gives CDR1 SGDLS, CDR2 YYNGEE. The ends were cut back, 3 bases at V and 5 bases at J, with 11 bases in the middle. The length of the CDR3 is 13 residues. CDR3 in amino acids: CASSGGLSTEAFF. Here the CDR3 DNA reads TGTGCCAGCAGCGGAGGGTTGTCAACTGAAGCTTTCTTT. The whole variable domain, filled in from reference TRBV9 and TRBJ1-1, reads DSGVTQTPKHLITATGQRVTLRCSPRSGDLSVYWYQQSLDQGLQFLIQYYNGEERAKGNILERFSAQQFPDLHSELNLSSLELGDSALYFCASSGGLSTEAFFGQGTRLTVV.

The rearrangement links TRBV27 to TRBJ2-7; no clear D. The V end lost 2 bases, the J end lost 4 bases, and 15 bases lay between the germline ends. Germline values: CDR1 MNHEY, CDR2 SMNVEV (reference sequence). This CDR3 comprises 15 residues. The CDR3 loop is CASSLAYPPTYEQYV. The CDR3 coding sequence is TGTGCCAGCAGTTTAGCGTACCCACCTACTTACGAGCAGTACGTC.

The chain joins TRBV3-1 (or the pseudogene TRBV3-2) to TRBJ2-5, with a tentative D call TRBD2 (7 bases). Germline V gene data show CDR1 as LGHDT and CDR2 as YNNKEL (reference sequence). The CDR3 extends over 17 amino acids. With 1 base removed from V and 4 bases from J, the gap between germline ends came to 19 bases. The CDR3 protein is CASSQGKGGRDSETQYF. CDR3 nucleotide sequence: TGTGCCAGCAGCCAAGGGAAGGGGGGGCGAGACTCAGAGACCCAGTACTTC.

The genes are TRBV27 and TRBJ1-2, with a possible D match to TRBD1 (5 bases). This CDR3 is 15 amino acids long. Germline V gene data show CDR1 as MNHEY and CDR2 as SMNVEV (reference sequence). V was cut by 0 bases and J by 0 bases, with 8 bases left in between. The DNA of the CDR3 is TGTGCCAGCAGTTTATCACGACAGACTAACTATGGCTACACCTTC. Protein product: CASSLSRQTNYGYTF.

The V and J genes are TRBV19 and TRBJ1-2, with 9 positions matching TRBD1. Germline V gene lookup returns CDR1 LNHDA and CDR2 SQIVND (reference sequence). The trim removed 6 bases at V and 7 bases at J, leaving 9 bases unmatched. CDR3 length equals 14 residues. The CDR3 here is CASSNPNRGLGYTF. The CDR3 DNA is TGTGCCAGTAGCAACCCGAACAGGGGGCTTGGCTACACCTTC.

CDR3 nucleotides: TGTGCCAGCAGCCCCAGTAGGTTTCGTTCGGGGGAACGGGCCGGGGAGCTGTTTTTT. Protein sequence: CASSPSRFRSGERAGELFF. The J gene is TRBJ2-2, the V gene TRBV3-1 (or the pseudogene TRBV3-2); TRBD2 is a possible D gene (6 bases). Germline lookup yields CDR1 LGHDT and CDR2 YNNKEL (reference sequence). V was cut by 4 bases and J by 6 bases, with 27 bases left in between. This CDR3 has 19 residues.

The chain uses TRBV14 and TRBJ1-2; D gene uncertain. The germline CDR1 and CDR2 sequences are SGHDN and FVKESK. The ends were cut back, 0 bases at V and 3 bases at J, with 5 bases in the middle. This CDR3 is built from 13 residues. CDR3 in DNA: TGTGCCAGCAGCCAAGAACGCGACTATGGCTACACCTTC. Residues: CASSQERDYGYTF.

V usage is TRBV6-5 and J usage is TRBJ1-5; TRBD1 aligns across 7 bases. The CDR3 is made up of 14 amino acids. CDR1 and CDR2 from the germline V gene are MNHEY and SVGAGI. Trimming took 5 bases from V and 5 from J; bases not matched to a gene: 6. CDR3 bases: TGTGCCAGCAGTCCTTATACAGGGGATCAGCCCCAGCATTTT. As protein: CASSPYTGDQPQHF.

The rearrangement links TRBV5-8 to TRBJ1-5; D is ambiguous. From germline, CDR1 is SGHTS and CDR2 YDEGEE. The V gene lost 0 bases and the J gene lost 1 base, with 8 bases spanning the gap. The CDR3 runs to 15 residues. The CDR3 region has the DNA TGTGCCAGCAGCTTGGCCGGGATAAGCAATCAGCCCCAGCATTTT. This gives the protein CASSLAGISNQPQHF.

V and J are TRBV2 and TRBJ1-1, with 7 nucleotides matching TRBD1. The CDR3 spans 14 residues. Germline CDR1 and CDR2: SNHLY and FYNNEI. V gave up 8 bases and J gave up 7 bases; unmatched junction bases: 13. The CDR3 DNA follows: TGTGCCAGCCGATTTCGGACAGGCCCTGGTGAAGCTTTCTTT. Translating it yields CASRFRTGPGEAFF. Filled out from reference TRBV2 and TRBJ1-1, the complete variable domain reads EPEVTQTPSHQVTQMGQEVILRCVPISNHLYFYWYRQILGQKVEFLVSFYNNEISEKSEIFDDQFSVERPDGSNFTLKIRSTKLEDSAMYFCASRFRTGPGEAFFGQGTRLTVV.

The chain joins TRBV7-9 to TRBJ2-2, with TRBD1 as a possible D gene (5 bases). V dropped 1 base and J dropped 2 bases, with 8 bases sitting between them. CDR1 and CDR2 (germline): SEHNR, FQNEAQ (reference sequence). This CDR3 contains 15 residues. The CDR3 DNA follows: TGTGCCAGCAGCTTAGTGCAGGGAAACACCGGGGAGCTGTTTTTT. Encoded protein: CASSLVQGNTGELFF.